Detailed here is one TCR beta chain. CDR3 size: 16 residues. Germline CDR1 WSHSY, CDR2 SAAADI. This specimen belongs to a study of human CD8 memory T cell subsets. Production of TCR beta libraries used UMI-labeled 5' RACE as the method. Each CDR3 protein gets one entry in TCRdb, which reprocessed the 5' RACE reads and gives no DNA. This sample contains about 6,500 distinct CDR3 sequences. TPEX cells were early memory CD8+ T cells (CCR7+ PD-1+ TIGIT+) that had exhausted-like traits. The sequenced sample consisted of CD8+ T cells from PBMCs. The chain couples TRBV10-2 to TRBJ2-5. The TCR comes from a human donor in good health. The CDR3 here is CASSPLLTGYQETQYF.